A selection of T cell receptor beta chains follows, all from one sample in a study of blood T cells in healthy people across ages. TCRdb reprocessed the 5' RACE reads via MiXCR and lists one record per CDR3 protein. The sample consists of fewer than 1 million distinct CDR3 sequences, under 45% of them appearing once. The sequencing sample was made of blood. These receptors originate from a man aged 60 to 69 in good health. Each CDR3 is given with its conserved first and last residue. D genes are given only for firm matches. For some rows the clone size is stated as once, few or many, or as a class when expanded; others skip it.

length,V,D,J,size,DNA,CDR3
16,TRBV12-5,TRBD1,TRBJ2-5,.,TGTGCTAGTGGTTTGGCCGACGGGACAGGGTTAAATGAGCAGTACTTC,CASGLADGTGLNEQYF
16,TRBV7-2,TRBD2,TRBJ2-3,.,TGTGCCAGCAGCTTAGGGGCGGGGGGGCGTCTCGATACGCAGTATTTT,CASSLGAGGRLDTQYF
15,TRBV12-3/TRBV12-4,TRBD1,TRBJ2-7,.,TGTGCCAGCAGTTTAAACAGGGGAAGGCTTAGCGAGCAGTACTTC,CASSLNRGRLSEQYF
14,TRBV5-1,.,TRBJ2-5,.,TGCGCCAGCAGCTTGGGTATGGGGGGAGAGACCCAGTACTTC,CASSLGMGGETQYF
13,TRBV7-9,TRBD2,TRBJ2-1,few,TGTGCCGTACTAGCGCCTCACTACAATGAGCAGTTCTTC,CAVLAPHYNEQFF
15,TRBV4-3,.,TRBJ1-4,.,TGCGCCAGCAGCCAAGGCAAAGGTGGTAATGAAAAACTGTTTTTT,CASSQGKGGNEKLFF
16,TRBV24-1,.,TRBJ1-5,.,TGTGCCACCAGTGATTCGGTGGGGTCGCGCAATCAGCCCCAGCATTTT,CATSDSVGSRNQPQHF
15,TRBV30,TRBD2,TRBJ2-1,.,TGTGCCTGGAGTTCTAGCGGGGGGGCGGGCAATGAGCAGTTCTTC,CAWSSSGGAGNEQFF
15,TRBV28,.,TRBJ2-7,.,TGTGCCAGCATCATAGGAGGGGGCAGCTACAATGAGCAGTACTTC,CASIIGGGSYNEQYF
16,TRBV15,.,TRBJ2-5,.,TGTGCCACCAGCAGAGACGCGTGGCAGGGTAAAGAGACCCAGTACTTC,CATSRDAWQGKETQYF
16,TRBV29-1,TRBD2,TRBJ2-1,many,TGCAGCGTTGAAGCGCGGACTAGCGGGGCCCACAATGAGCAGTTCTTC,CSVEARTSGAHNEQFF
13,TRBV3-1,TRBD2,TRBJ2-1,.,TGTGCCAGCAGCCCTACGGGGACTAGTATACTGTTCTTC,CASSPTGTSILFF
16,TRBV3-1,TRBD1,TRBJ1-5,.,TGTGCCAGCAGCCAGAACACCGGGACAGGGACGTGGCCCCAGCATTTT,CASSQNTGTGTWPQHF
17,TRBV11-2,.,TRBJ2-5,.,TGTGCCAGCAGCTCACACCCTGACCCGGGCAGGGTGAGGGAGCAGTACTTC,CASSSHPDPGRVREQYF
10,TRBV20-1,.,TRBJ2-7,.,TGCAGTGCTGGACAGTACGAGCAGTACTTC,CSAGQYEQYF
14,TRBV20-1,.,TRBJ2-7,.,TGCAGTGCTAGCCCATTGGCAGGCTCCTACGAGCAGTACTTC,CSASPLAGSYEQYF
18,TRBV13,.,TRBJ2-1,.,TGTGCCAGCAGCTTAGGCACACTCGGTCTCTCAAGCTACAATGAGCAGTTCTTC,CASSLGTLGLSSYNEQFF
15,TRBV6-5,TRBD1,TRBJ2-7,.,TGTGCCAGCAGGCCCGGGACAGGGCCTCACTACGAGCAGTACTTC,CASRPGTGPHYEQYF
13,TRBV29-1,TRBD2,TRBJ2-1,.,TGCAGCGTTGTGGGTAGCGGGGAGTGTGAGCAGTTCTTC,CSVVGSGECEQFF
19,TRBV7-9,.,TRBJ1-4,.,TGTGCCAGCAGCTTAGTGGGGCTGCAGGACAGTAAGAGAATGGAAAAACTGTTTTTT,CASSLVGLQDSKRMEKLFF
18,TRBV3-1,TRBD2,TRBJ2-3,once,TGTGCCAGCAGCCAAGAGAGGACTAGCGGGGCCCGCACAGATACGCAGTATTTT,CASSQERTSGARTDTQYF
14,TRBV5-5,.,TRBJ2-1,.,TGTGCCAGCAGCGCGGTGAGGACCTACAATGAGCAGTTCTTC,CASSAVRTYNEQFF
16,TRBV20-1,TRBD2,TRBJ2-7,few,TGCAGTGCGGGGGGGAGTAGCGGGGCGAGCTCCTACGAGCAGTACTTC,CSAGGSSGASSYEQYF
13,TRBV10-3,.,TRBJ2-7,.,TGTGCCATCGGTGACGTACAGGGCTACGAGCAGTACTTC,CAIGDVQGYEQYF
15,TRBV6-2/TRBV6-3,TRBD2,TRBJ2-1,few,TGTGCCAGCAGTTCAAGGACTAGCGGGGGTAATGAGCAGTTCTTC,CASSSRTSGGNEQFF
11,TRBV7-9,.,TRBJ2-7,many,TGTGCCAGCAGCACTAACTACGAGCAGTACTTC,CASSTNYEQYF
17,TRBV12-3/TRBV12-4,.,TRBJ2-3,.,TGTGCCAGCAGTTTAGCGGTGCGCATAGGGAGCACAGATACGCAGTATTTT,CASSLAVRIGSTDTQYF
11,TRBV20-1,.,TRBJ2-3,.,TGCAGTGCCTTTGACAGGGATACGCAGTATTTT,CSAFDRDTQYF
14,TRBV5-1,.,TRBJ1-2,few,TGCGCCAGCAGCTCCGGAGACAGGATCTATGGCTACACCTTC,CASSSGDRIYGYTF
14,TRBV3-1,.,TRBJ2-7,.,TGTGCCAGCAGCCAGTTGCGGGGAATCGACGAGCAGTACTTC,CASSQLRGIDEQYF
16,TRBV21-1,.,TRBJ2-1,.,TGTGCCAGCAGCCACCCAACAGGCTCGACTGACAATGAGCAGTTCTTC,CASSHPTGSTDNEQFF
14,TRBV7-2,.,TRBJ2-1,many,TGTGCCAGCAGCTTCGGGACTGTTGACAATGAGCAGTTCTTC,CASSFGTVDNEQFF
13,TRBV2,.,TRBJ2-3,.,TGTGCCAGCTTAGAAACGGGGACCGATACGCAGTATTTT,CASLETGTDTQYF
18,TRBV5-4,TRBD2,TRBJ2-1,few,TGTGCCAGCAGCTCCAACCCGGCACTAGCGGGGGTAATGAATGAGCAGTTCTTC,CASSSNPALAGVMNEQFF
16,TRBV6-4,TRBD2,TRBJ2-1,.,TGTGCCAGCAGTGTACTAGCGGGGGGGCCGAGCAATGAGCAGTTCTTC,CASSVLAGGPSNEQFF
16,TRBV3-1,.,TRBJ2-5,many,TGTGCCAGCAGCCCGGGCCTGAAGACTTTTCAAGAGACCCAGTACTTC,CASSPGLKTFQETQYF
14,TRBV7-9,.,TRBJ2-5,few,TGTGCCAGCAGCCATCGGACAGAGCAAGAGACCCAGTACTTC,CASSHRTEQETQYF
16,TRBV3-1,TRBD1,TRBJ2-5,.,TGTGCCAGCAGCTCCCTTCCGGGACAGGGTTATGAAGAGCAGTACTTC,CASSSLPGQGYEEQYF
15,TRBV6-1,.,TRBJ2-7,.,TGTGCCTCCGATAGGGCAGGGGCAGGGTCCTACGAGCAGTACTTC,CASDRAGAGSYEQYF
15,TRBV4-1,.,TRBJ1-1,once,TGCGCCAGCAGCCAAGTTGGGACGGCTCACACTGAAGCTTTCTTT,CASSQVGTAHTEAFF
15,TRBV7-9,TRBD2,TRBJ2-7,few,TGTGCCAGCAGCTTCCCCGAAGGGAGGGGAGCAGAGCAGTACTTC,CASSFPEGRGAEQYF
18,TRBV2,TRBD2,TRBJ2-5,.,TGTGCCAGCAGTGAAGGGGCTAGCGGGGATTGGGGGCTAGAGACCCAGTACTTC,CASSEGASGDWGLETQYF
14,TRBV5-6,.,TRBJ1-4,.,TGTGCCAGCAACCGTGGTATCGCTAATGAAAAACTGTTTTTT,CASNRGIANEKLFF
15,TRBV7-9,.,TRBJ2-7,few,TGTGCCAGCAGTCCCGGACACAGTTCGTCCTACGAGCAGTACTTC,CASSPGHSSSYEQYF
15,TRBV7-2,TRBD2,TRBJ2-1,.,TGTGCCAGCAGCACGACTAGCGGGGGGCCGGGTGAGCAGTTCTTC,CASSTTSGGPGEQFF
15,TRBV11-2,TRBD1,TRBJ2-7,.,TGTGCCAGCAGCCCAGACAGGGGTGTGACCTACGAGCAGTACTTC,CASSPDRGVTYEQYF
13,TRBV27,.,TRBJ2-1,.,TGTGCCAGTCGCTCCGGGGACTACAATGAGCAGTTCTTC,CASRSGDYNEQFF
13,TRBV15,.,TRBJ2-1,few,TGTGCCACCAGCAGAGACAGGGAGAATGAGCAGTTCTTC,CATSRDRENEQFF
12,TRBV5-1,.,TRBJ2-1,few,TGCGCCAGCAGCCGTCTAGGGGATGAGCAGTTCTTC,CASSRLGDEQFF
15,TRBV28,.,TRBJ2-7,.,TGTGCCAGCAGAGAGAGGGTCCCCTTCTCCTACGAGCAGTACTTC,CASRERVPFSYEQYF